This entry features one T cell receptor (beta chain) sequence. The antigen it recognizes is unknown. No per-base quality is available; no much larger clone lies one base away. At the junction V is shortened by 6 bases and J by 1 base; bases outside the gene matches: 11. The CDR3 measures 17 amino acids from cysteine to phenylalanine. The read is trimmed to its CDR3 DNA, 51 bases read in frame from base 1. The listed sequencing device is Illumina NovaSeq 6000. TCRalpha and TCRbeta cDNA libraries were constructed by 5'RACE with constant-segment primers, with sample barcodes and unique molecular identifiers being introduced. Trizol reagent was used to extract RNA from every sample. Library amplification was performed in two PCR steps, and a second sample barcode and Illumina TruSeq adapters were introduced in the second step. The libraries were sequenced on an Illumina NovaSeq using 2 x 150 bp paired-end reads. Concerning the study's data processing: With migec v1.2.7, reads were demultiplexed and then collapsed into UMI-guided consensus sequences. Using mixcr v2.1.11, UMI consensuses were aligned to TRA and TRB V and J templates and then assembled into clonotypes. A clonotype was counted as expanded or contracted only if both edgeR and NoisET called the change significant, with noise models trained on biological replicates. For edgeR calls, the cutoffs were a false discovery rate-adjusted p below 0.01 and a log2 fold-change threshold of 1. As an exploratory analysis of dynamics, max-normalized trajectories of the 1000 most abundant clonotypes were examined with PCA combined with hierarchical clustering. Each responding clone was given a CD4 or CD8 phenotype based on the CD4+ and CD8+ repertoires, which had been sequenced separately. Using fastp trimming at Q25 and MiXCR clonotype assembly, TCRdb reanalyzed the public sequencing data and kept in-frame beta chains. Duplicate CDR3 protein sequences are folded into a single record with the most common DNA and genes. The V and J calls, along with clone size, are taken from TCRdb and not from the paper's own processing. The sample yields 550,000 to 700,000 distinct CDR3 sequences; roughly 17% were counted once. The ten largest account for roughly 8.2% of the sample.

This sample is drawn from a study of T-cell memory formation after mild COVID-19 (dated by TCRdb to the early 2020s). Some background on the complete study: Most TCR sequence clusters were specific to one of the two donors. Longitudinal TCRalpha and TCRbeta repertoire sequencing tracked T-cell clones expanding and contracting after mild COVID-19 in two donors. Two young, previously healthy adult volunteers made up the cohort, one male and one female. Overall results and qualifications from the work: The detection of some responding clones in pre-infection memory suggests that pre-existing cross-reactive memory T cells joined the SARS-CoV-2 response. Only a couple of mild cases were covered by the study, and larger cohorts that include severe cases with pre-infection samples were considered necessary. Contracting CD4+ clones were located mainly in the CM and EM memory subsets, whereas CD8+ clones were found to be enriched in EMRA. From day 15 to 85, contracting clones showed balanced CD4/CD8 phenotypes, whereas a second wave of clones that expanded from day 15 to 37 leaned towards CD4+. The second-wave clones that peaked on day 37 were not confirmed to be SARS-CoV-2 specific.

Ficoll-Paque density gradient centrifugation was the method used to isolate PBMCs. Sequences were obtained from PBMCs or a T cell subset sorted from them (not recorded which). This TCR came from an adult woman who had mild COVID-19 (a few samples of this study predate the infection). The sample titles of this study are shuffled in the database, so cell type and time point are left out; the donor was told from shared clones. The receptor chain draws on TRBV12-3 or TRBV12-4 and TRBJ1-1, with 10 bases matching TRBD1. CDR3 loop: CASSSETGGGRNTEAFF. The sequence in DNA is TGTGCCAGCAGCAGCGAGACAGGGGGCGGTAGGAACACTGAAGCTTTCTTT.